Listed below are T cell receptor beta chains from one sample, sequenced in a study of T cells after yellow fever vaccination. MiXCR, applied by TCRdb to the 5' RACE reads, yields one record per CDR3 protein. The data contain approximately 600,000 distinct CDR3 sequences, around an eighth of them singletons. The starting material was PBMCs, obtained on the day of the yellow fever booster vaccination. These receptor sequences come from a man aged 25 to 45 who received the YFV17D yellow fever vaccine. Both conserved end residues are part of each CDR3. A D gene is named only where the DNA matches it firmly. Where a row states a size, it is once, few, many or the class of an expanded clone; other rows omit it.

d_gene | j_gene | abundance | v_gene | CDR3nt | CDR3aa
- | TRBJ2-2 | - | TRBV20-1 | TGCAGTGTTAGACCGGGAGCGAACACCGGGGAGCTGTTTTTT | CSVRPGANTGELFF
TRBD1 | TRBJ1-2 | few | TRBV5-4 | TGTGCCAGCAGCTTGATCGGCAGGGGGGACTATGGCTACACCTTC | CASSLIGRGDYGYTF
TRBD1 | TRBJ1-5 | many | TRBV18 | TGTGCCAGCTCACCTACAGGGGCCAGCAATCAGCCCCAGCATTTT | CASSPTGASNQPQHF
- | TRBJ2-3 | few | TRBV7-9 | TGTGCCAGCAGCCCTCCCCCCGTGGATACGCAGTATTTT | CASSPPPVDTQYF
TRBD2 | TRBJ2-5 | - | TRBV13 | TGTGCCAGCAGCCACAGACTAGCGGGAGAGTCAGAGACCCAGTACTTC | CASSHRLAGESETQYF
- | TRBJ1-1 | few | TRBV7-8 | TGTGCCAGCAGCTCTTACTTGGGAGAAACTGAAGCTTTCTTT | CASSSYLGETEAFF
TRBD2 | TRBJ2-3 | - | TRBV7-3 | TGTGCCAGCAGCTTAAGGACTAGCGGGAGTCGGGTGGGCACAGATACGCAGTATTTT | CASSLRTSGSRVGTDTQYF
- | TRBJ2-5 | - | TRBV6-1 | TGTGCCAGCAGTGAAGAGTCCCCGTACTTC | CASSEESPYF
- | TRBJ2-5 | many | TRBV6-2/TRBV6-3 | TGTGCCAGCAGTTATCGGGAGACCCAGTACTTC | CASSYRETQYF
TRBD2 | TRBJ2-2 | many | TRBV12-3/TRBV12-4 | TGTGCCAGCAGTATGGGGAGCGGGGGCCTCACCGGGGAGCTGTTTTTT | CASSMGSGGLTGELFF
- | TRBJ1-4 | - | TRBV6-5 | TGTGCCAGCAGTTCCCCGGACCCCTTGACTAATGAAAAACTGTTTTTT | CASSSPDPLTNEKLFF
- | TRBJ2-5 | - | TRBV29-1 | TGCAGCGTTGAGGGCCCGGCAGATCAAGAGACCCAGTACTTC | CSVEGPADQETQYF
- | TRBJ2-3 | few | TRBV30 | TGTGCCTGGAGTGTTTTCGGTATTAGTAAGGGAGTAGATACGCAGTATTTT | CAWSVFGISKGVDTQYF
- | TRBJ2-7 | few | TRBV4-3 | TGCGCCAGCAGCCCCCGTACGGGCCTCGACTACGAGCAGTACTTC | CASSPRTGLDYEQYF
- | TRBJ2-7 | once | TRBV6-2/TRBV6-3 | TGTGCCAGCAGTTACGCTCCGGCCCAACTGACAATCTCCTACGAGCAGTACTTC | CASSYAPAQLTISYEQYF
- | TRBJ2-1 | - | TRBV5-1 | TGCGCCAGCAGCCGACCGGGACTTAGCTCCTACAATGAGCAGTTCTTC | CASSRPGLSSYNEQFF
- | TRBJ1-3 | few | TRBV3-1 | TGTGCCAGCAGCCTTTATTCGGGGGCTGGAGGAAACACCATATATTTT | CASSLYSGAGGNTIYF
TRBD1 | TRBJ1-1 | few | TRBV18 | TGTGCCAGCTCACCACCGGGACAGGGGAGTGAAGCTTTCTTT | CASSPPGQGSEAFF
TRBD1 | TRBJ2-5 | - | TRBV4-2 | TGTGCCAGCAGCCAAGTGACAGGGCAAGAGACCCAGTACTTC | CASSQVTGQETQYF
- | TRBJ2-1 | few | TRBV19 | TGTGCCAGTAGTATAGCACAGGGTGCCTACAATGAGCAGTTCTTC | CASSIAQGAYNEQFF
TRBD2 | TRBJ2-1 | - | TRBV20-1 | TGCAGTGCTAGAGCCCCGGGACTAGTAACCAATGAGCAGTTCTTC | CSARAPGLVTNEQFF
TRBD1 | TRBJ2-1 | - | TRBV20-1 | TGCAGTGTCGTGGTGACAGGGGGCTGGAATGAGCAGTTCTTC | CSVVVTGGWNEQFF
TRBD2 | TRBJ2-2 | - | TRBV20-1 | TGCAGTGCCCATGCGGGGGCGAACACCGGGGAGCTGTTTTTT | CSAHAGANTGELFF
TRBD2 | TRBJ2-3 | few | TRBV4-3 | TGCGCCAGCAGCGGAGCGGGACTAGCGGGAGCCCTAGATACGCAGTATTTT | CASSGAGLAGALDTQYF
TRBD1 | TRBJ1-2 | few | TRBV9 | TGTGCCAGCACTAGCCTGAGTGCAGGGGGAAATGGCTACACCTTC | CASTSLSAGGNGYTF
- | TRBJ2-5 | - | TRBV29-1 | TGCAGCGTTGGAGGGGTCGGGGAGACCCAGTACTTC | CSVGGVGETQYF
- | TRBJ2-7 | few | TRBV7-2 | TGTGCCAGCACCCACAGGGACGGGTACGAGCAGTACTTC | CASTHRDGYEQYF
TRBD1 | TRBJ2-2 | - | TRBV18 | TGTGCCAGCTCACCCCTCGACAGGGGCACCGGGGAGCTGTTTTTT | CASSPLDRGTGELFF
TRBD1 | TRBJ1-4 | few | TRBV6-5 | TGTGCCAGCAGTTCGGGACAGGGGTATGAAAAACTGTTTTTT | CASSSGQGYEKLFF
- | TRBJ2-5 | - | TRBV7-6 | TGTGCCAGCAGCGATTGGAGGGAGACCCAGTACTTC | CASSDWRETQYF
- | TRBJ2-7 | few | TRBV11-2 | TGTGCCAGCAGGCGTGATATCGGCGGGACCTACGAGCAGTACTTC | CASRRDIGGTYEQYF
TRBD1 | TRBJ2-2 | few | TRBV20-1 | TGCAGTGCTAGTAGCGACAGGGGTTTCGGGGAGCTGTTTTTT | CSASSDRGFGELFF
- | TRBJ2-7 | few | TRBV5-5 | TGTGCCAGCAGGGATTTAGGAATTCACGAGCAGTACTTC | CASRDLGIHEQYF
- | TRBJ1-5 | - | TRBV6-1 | TGTGCCAGCAGCAGGCAAGGGGGAAGGGGCATCCAGCCCCAGCATTTT | CASSRQGGRGIQPQHF
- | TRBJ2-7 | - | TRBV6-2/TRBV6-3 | TGTGCCAGCAGCCTGGTGGAAGGAGGCGAGCAGTACTTC | CASSLVEGGEQYF
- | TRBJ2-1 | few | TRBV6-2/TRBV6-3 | TGTGCCAGCACCAGACTAGATGAGCAGTTCTTC | CASTRLDEQFF
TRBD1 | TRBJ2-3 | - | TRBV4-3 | TGCGCCAGCAGCCAAGGGGACAGAGCCTCGGGAGATACGCAGTATTTT | CASSQGDRASGDTQYF
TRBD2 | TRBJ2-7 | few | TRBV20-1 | TGCTCCCGATCGGTGAGCGGGAGGAAAGCCTACGAGCAGTACTTC | CSRSVSGRKAYEQYF
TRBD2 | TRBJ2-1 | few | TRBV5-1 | TGCGCCAGCAGCTCTGGATCCGTAGCGGGAGGGACTACTGAGCAGTTCTTC | CASSSGSVAGGTTEQFF
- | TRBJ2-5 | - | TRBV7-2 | TGTGCCAGCAGCTTAGGAAACGGGATTGAGACCCAGTACTTC | CASSLGNGIETQYF
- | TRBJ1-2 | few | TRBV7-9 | TGTGCCAGCACAGAAGTCGGGAGCTATGGCTACACCTTC | CASTEVGSYGYTF
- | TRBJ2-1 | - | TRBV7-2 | TGTGCCAGCAGCTTAGAGTGGTCGGACAATGAGCAGTTCTTC | CASSLEWSDNEQFF
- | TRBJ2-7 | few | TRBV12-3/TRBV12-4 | TGTGCCAGCAGTCCGGGGAGGGGGCGTCACGAGCAGTACTTC | CASSPGRGRHEQYF
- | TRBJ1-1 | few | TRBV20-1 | TGCAGTGCTTGCGAAGGGGGGGGGAACACTGAAGCTTTCTTT | CSACEGGGNTEAFF
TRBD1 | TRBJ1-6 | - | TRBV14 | TGTGCCAGCAGCCCGGGGGACAGGGCTAATTCACCCCTCCACTTT | CASSPGDRANSPLHF
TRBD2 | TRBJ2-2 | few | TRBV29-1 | TGCAGCGTTGGCAGACCGGGGGGGGCGCACACCGGGGAGCTGTTTTTT | CSVGRPGGAHTGELFF
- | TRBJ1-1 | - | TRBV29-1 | TGCAGCGTTTCAGACATGAACACTGAAGCTTTCTTT | CSVSDMNTEAFF
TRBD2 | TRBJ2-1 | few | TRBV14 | TGTGCCAGCAGCCAAGATCCTAGCGGAGTCTTGCGGGCCAATGAGCAGTTCTTC | CASSQDPSGVLRANEQFF
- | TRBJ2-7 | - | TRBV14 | TGTGCCAGCAGCCCTGGACCTACGAGGAAGCAGTACTTC | CASSPGPTRKQYF
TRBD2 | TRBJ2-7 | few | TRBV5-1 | TGCGCCAGCAGCCGGGAGGTGGGGTTCTACGAGCAGTACTTC | CASSREVGFYEQYF